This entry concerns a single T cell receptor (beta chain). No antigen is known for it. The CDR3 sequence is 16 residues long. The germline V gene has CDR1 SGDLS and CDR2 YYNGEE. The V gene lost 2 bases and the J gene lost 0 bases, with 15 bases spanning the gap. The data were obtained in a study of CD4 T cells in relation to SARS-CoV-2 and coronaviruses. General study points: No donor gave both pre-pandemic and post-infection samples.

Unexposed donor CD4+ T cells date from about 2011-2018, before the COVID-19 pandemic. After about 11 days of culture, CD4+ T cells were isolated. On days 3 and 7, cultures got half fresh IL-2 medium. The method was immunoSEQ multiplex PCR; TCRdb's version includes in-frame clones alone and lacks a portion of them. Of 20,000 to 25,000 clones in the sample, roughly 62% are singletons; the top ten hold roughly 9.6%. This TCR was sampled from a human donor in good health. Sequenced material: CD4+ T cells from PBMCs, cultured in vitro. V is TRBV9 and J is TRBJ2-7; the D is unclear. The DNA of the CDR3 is TGTGCCAGCAGCGTTGGGGTACAGTATCACTCCTACGAGCAGTACTTC. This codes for CASSVGVQYHSYEQYF.